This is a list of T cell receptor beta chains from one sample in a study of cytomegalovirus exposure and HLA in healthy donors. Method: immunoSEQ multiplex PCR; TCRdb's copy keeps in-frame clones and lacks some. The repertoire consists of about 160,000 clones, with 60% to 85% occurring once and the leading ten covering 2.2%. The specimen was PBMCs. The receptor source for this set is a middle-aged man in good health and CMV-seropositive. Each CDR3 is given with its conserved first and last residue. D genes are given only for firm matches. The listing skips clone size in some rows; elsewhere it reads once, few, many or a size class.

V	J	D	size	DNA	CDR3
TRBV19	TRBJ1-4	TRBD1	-	TGTGCCAGTAGTAGTGGGACAGGGACGGAAAAACTGTTTTTT	CASSSGTGTEKLFF
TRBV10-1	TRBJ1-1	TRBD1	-	TGCGCCAGCAGTGCCGGGACAGGGACCACTGAAGCTTTCTTT	CASSAGTGTTEAFF
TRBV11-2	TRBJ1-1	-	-	TGTGCCAGCAGCTTGGAAGGAAGGGGCACTGAAGCTTTCTTT	CASSLEGRGTEAFF
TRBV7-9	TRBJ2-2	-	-	TGTGCCAGCAAAACGGGTGGAGACTCGTCCGGGGAGCTGTTTTTT	CASKTGGDSSGELFF
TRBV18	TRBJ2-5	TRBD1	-	TGTGCCAGCTCACTTTCCGGGACAGGGAAAGAGACCCAGTACTTC	CASSLSGTGKETQYF
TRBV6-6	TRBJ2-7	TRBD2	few	TGTGCCAGCGCCTCGGGGGGGGCGTCGTACGAGCAGTACTTC	CASASGGASYEQYF
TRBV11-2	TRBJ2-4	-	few	TGTGCCAGCAGCTCCGGGGGGCTCGGCAAAAACATTCAGTACTTC	CASSSGGLGKNIQYF
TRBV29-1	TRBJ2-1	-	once	TGCAGCGTTAGGTTTGGGGACACCGGTAGCAATGAGCAGTTCTTC	CSVRFGDTGSNEQFF
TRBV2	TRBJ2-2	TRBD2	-	TGTGCCAGCAGTGACTCTGGCGGGGGGTCAACCGGGGAGCTGTTTTTT	CASSDSGGGSTGELFF
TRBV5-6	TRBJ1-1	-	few	TGTGCCAGCAGCACCCCCCGGGGGGCACTAGGTGAAGCTTTCTTT	CASSTPRGALGEAFF
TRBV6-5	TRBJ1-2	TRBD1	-	TGTGCCAGCAGTTACCGCGGACAGGCCGGTAACTATGGCTACACCTTC	CASSYRGQAGNYGYTF
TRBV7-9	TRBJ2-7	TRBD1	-	TGTGCCAGCAGCCACCCTGCTAGACAGGGGGGTTACGAGCAGTACTTC	CASSHPARQGGYEQYF
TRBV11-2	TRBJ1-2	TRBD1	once	TGTGCCAGCAGCATCGACAGGGTTGGCTACACCTTC	CASSIDRVGYTF
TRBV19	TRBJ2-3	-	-	TGTGCCAGTAGTATAACGCGGGTGAGCACAGATACGCAGTATTTT	CASSITRVSTDTQYF
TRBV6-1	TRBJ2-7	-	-	TGTGCCTCACAGGGCGTCGGATACGAGCAGTACTTC	CASQGVGYEQYF
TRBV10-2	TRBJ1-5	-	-	TGCGCCAGCAGTGAACTGAACCCGGCAGGGGACAGCAATCAGCCCCAGCATTTT	CASSELNPAGDSNQPQHF
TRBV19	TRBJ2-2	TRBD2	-	TGTGCCAGTAGTATAGTTGGGACTAGCGGGGGGTCCGGGGAGCTGTTTTTT	CASSIVGTSGGSGELFF
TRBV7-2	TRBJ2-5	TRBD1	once	TGTGCCAGCAGCCACCGGGACAGGGGGCGGCGATCGAGGGAGCAGTACTTC	CASSHRDRGRRSREQYF
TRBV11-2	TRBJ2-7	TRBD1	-	TGTGCCAGCAGCTTAGGGACAGGGTACTACGAGCAGTACTTC	CASSLGTGYYEQYF
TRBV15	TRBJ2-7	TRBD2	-	TGTGCCACCAGCACCTGGGGGGAGCGGGGGGGGCAGTACTTC	CATSTWGERGGQYF
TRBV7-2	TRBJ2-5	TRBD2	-	TGTGCCAGCAGCTTAGGCGGCGGGGGTAGGGAGACCCAGTACTTC	CASSLGGGGRETQYF
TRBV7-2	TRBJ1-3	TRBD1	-	TGTGCCAGCAGCTTGAACAGGGGCGCTGGAAACACCATATATTTT	CASSLNRGAGNTIYF
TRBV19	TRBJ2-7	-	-	TGTGCCAGTAGTATAGTTGGCGGATCCTACGAGCAGTACTTC	CASSIVGGSYEQYF
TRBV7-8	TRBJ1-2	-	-	TGTGCCAGCAGCTTAGAGGTCAGGGACTATGGCTACACCTTC	CASSLEVRDYGYTF
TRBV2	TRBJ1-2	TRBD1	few	TGTGCCAGCACCCGGACAGGGCAGTTGCGATTCGGCTACACCTTC	CASTRTGQLRFGYTF
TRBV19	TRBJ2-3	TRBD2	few	TGTGCCACCGCACTAGCGATGTGGTTGGATACGCAGTATTTT	CATALAMWLDTQYF
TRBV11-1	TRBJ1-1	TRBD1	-	TGTGCCAGCAGCACCGGGACAGGGAGTACGAACACTGAAGCTTTCTTT	CASSTGTGSTNTEAFF
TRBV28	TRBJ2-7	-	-	TGTGCCAGCAGTTCCCCCGCTGGCCGATCGTTCGAGCAGTACTTC	CASSSPAGRSFEQYF
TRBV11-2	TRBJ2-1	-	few	TGTGCCAGCAGCTCTAGACAGGTTTTATTCCTAAGGGATGAGCAGTTCTTC	CASSSRQVLFLRDEQFF
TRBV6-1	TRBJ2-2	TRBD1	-	TGTGCCAGCACCCAACAGGGGCCCCGCGGGGAGCTGTTTTTT	CASTQQGPRGELFF
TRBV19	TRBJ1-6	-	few	TGTGCCAGTAGTGACTCCCGCCTAACAGGGACCCTCCACTTT	CASSDSRLTGTLHF
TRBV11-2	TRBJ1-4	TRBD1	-	TGTGCCAGCAGCGAAGGGACAGGGAGGAATGAAAAACTGTTTTTT	CASSEGTGRNEKLFF
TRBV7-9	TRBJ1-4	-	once	TGTGCCAGCAGTTATACAGGGTTCAACGAAAAACTGTTTTTT	CASSYTGFNEKLFF
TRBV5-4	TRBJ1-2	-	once	TGTGCCAGCAGCTTGGACAGACCTTATGGCTACACCTTC	CASSLDRPYGYTF
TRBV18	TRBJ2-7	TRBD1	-	TGTGCCAGCTCCCCTAGCAAGGGGGCTTACGAGCAGTACTTC	CASSPSKGAYEQYF
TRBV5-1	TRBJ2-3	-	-	TGCGCCAGCAGCTTGGACGGGGGGCTTGACACAGATACGCAGTATTTT	CASSLDGGLDTDTQYF
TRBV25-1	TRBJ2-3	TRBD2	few	TGTGCCAGCAGTGAATTCCTGGCGCGAGCGGGGGGCGATACGCAGTATTTT	CASSEFLARAGGDTQYF
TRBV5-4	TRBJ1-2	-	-	TGTGCCAGCAGCTTGGGACAGGCGGCGACAGGCTGGTTTCCTTATGGCTACACCTTC	CASSLGQAATGWFPYGYTF
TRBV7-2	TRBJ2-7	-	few	TGTGCCAGCAGCTTTGCCGGGATTCCTTACACCTACGAGCAGTACTTC	CASSFAGIPYTYEQYF
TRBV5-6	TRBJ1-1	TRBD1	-	TGTGCCAGCAGCTCCCACAGGGGCACTGAAGCTTTCTTT	CASSSHRGTEAFF
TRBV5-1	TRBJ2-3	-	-	TGCGCCAGCAGCTCGGGACTGGAAACAGATACGCAGTATTTT	CASSSGLETDTQYF
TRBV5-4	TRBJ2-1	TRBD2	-	TGTGCCAGCAGCCTGGGGACTAGCGGGGTTGGAGGCAATGAGCAGTTCTTC	CASSLGTSGVGGNEQFF
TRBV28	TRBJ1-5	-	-	TGTGCCAGCAGTTTGAGCTGGGTTGGAGGCAATCAGCCCCAGCATTTT	CASSLSWVGGNQPQHF
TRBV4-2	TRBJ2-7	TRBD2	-	TGTGCCAGCAGCCAAGACCGACTAGCGGCAGCCTACGAGCAGTACTTC	CASSQDRLAAAYEQYF
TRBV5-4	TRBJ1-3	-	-	TGTGCCAGCAGCCAGGACAGTTTTGGAAACACCATATATTTT	CASSQDSFGNTIYF
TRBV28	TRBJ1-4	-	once	TGTGCCAGCAGTCGCTTCAGGGGACCATCTGAAAAACTGTTTTTT	CASSRFRGPSEKLFF
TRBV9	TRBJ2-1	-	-	TGTGCCAGCAGCGTAGATGGAAGTTCTGGTCTAGATGAGCAGTTCTTC	CASSVDGSSGLDEQFF
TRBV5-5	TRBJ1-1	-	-	TGTGCCAGCAGCTTGGAGACGGCGGCAGCCACTGAAGCTTTCTTT	CASSLETAAATEAFF
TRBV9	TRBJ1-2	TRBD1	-	TGTGCCAGTTCCTCCGGGACAGGGGGGGGTAACTATGGCTACACCTTC	CASSSGTGGGNYGYTF
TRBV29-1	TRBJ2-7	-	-	TGCAGCGTTGGACGGAGCTCCTACGAGCAGTACTTC	CSVGRSSYEQYF
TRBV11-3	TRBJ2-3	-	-	TGTGCCAGCAGCTCTGGAGAGGGCTCTAGCACAGATACGCAGTATTTT	CASSSGEGSSTDTQYF
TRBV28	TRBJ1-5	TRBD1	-	TGTGCCAGCAGTCCGCGGACAGGGATTAGCAATCAGCCCCAGCATTTT	CASSPRTGISNQPQHF
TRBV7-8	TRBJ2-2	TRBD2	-	TGTGCCAGCAGCATCACTAGCGGGGGGGCCTACACCGGGGAGCTGTTTTTT	CASSITSGGAYTGELFF
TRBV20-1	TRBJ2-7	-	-	TGCAGTGCGCTGACAGTACCCGAGCAGTACTTC	CSALTVPEQYF
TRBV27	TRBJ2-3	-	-	TGTGCCAGCAGTTTAGGGGGCCGAGAATCGCAGTATTTT	CASSLGGRESQYF
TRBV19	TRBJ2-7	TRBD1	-	TGTGCCAGTAGTATCGGGACAGGGGACGAGCAGTACTTC	CASSIGTGDEQYF
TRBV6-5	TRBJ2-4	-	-	TGTGCCACCGCCTCACAGGGATCCTTGGAAAACATTCAGTACTTC	CATASQGSLENIQYF